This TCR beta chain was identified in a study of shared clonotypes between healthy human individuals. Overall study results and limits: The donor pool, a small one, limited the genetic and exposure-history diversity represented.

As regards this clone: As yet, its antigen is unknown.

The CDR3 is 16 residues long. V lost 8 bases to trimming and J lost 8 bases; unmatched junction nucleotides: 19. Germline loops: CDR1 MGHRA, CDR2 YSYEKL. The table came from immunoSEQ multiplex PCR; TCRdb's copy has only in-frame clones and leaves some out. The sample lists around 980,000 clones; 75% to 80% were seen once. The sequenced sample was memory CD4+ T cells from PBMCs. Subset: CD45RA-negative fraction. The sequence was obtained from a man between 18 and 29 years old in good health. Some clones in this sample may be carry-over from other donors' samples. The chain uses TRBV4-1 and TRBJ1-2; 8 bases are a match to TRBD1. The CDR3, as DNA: TGCGCCAGCGGTCAGTCACAGGGGGATTTATCGAAGGGCTACACCTTC. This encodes CASGQSQGDLSKGYTF.